This T cell receptor beta chain was captured by sequencing in a study of response to subunit inactivated influenza vaccine. The CDR3 is made up of 13 amino acids. Trimming took 6 bases from V and 2 from J, leaving 9 bases between them. In germline, CDR1 is MNHNY, CDR2 SVGAGI (reference sequence). Using its own MiXCR run on the RT-PCR reads, TCRdb lists one record per CDR3 protein. The data show around 530,000 distinct CDR3 sequences, with about 15% seen just once and 3% to 3.5% held by the top ten. Study-wide results and limits: With each seasonal influenza vaccination, the authors suggested, few new T cells are recruited.

For this clonotype: Its cognate antigen is unknown.

J is TRBJ2-3 and V is TRBV6-6, with D possibly TRBD2 on 5 matching bases. Sequences were derived from CD4+ T cells sorted from PBMCs, sampled roughly 24 months after vaccination. The source is a man aged 50-75 years who received an inactivated influenza vaccine. The CDR3 is CASRRTLTDTQYF. DNA of the CDR3: TGTGCCAGCAGAAGGACTCTCACAGATACGCAGTATTTT.